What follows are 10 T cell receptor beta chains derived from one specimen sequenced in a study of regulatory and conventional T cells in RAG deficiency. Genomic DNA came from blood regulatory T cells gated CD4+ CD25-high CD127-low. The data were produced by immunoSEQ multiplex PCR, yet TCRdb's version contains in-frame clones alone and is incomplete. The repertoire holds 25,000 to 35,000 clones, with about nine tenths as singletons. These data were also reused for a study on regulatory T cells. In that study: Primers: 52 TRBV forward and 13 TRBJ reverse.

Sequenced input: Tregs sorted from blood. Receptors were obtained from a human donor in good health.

The CDR3 spells CASSFQVFSGYTF. CDR3 nucleotide sequence: TGTGCCAGCAGTTTCCAGGTGTTTTCTGGCTACACCTTC. The chain uses TRBV2 and TRBJ1-2; D uncertain. V dropped 5 bases and J dropped 7 bases, with 14 bases sitting between them. Germline CDR1 reads SNHLY; CDR2 reads FYNNEI. This CDR3 comprises 13 residues.

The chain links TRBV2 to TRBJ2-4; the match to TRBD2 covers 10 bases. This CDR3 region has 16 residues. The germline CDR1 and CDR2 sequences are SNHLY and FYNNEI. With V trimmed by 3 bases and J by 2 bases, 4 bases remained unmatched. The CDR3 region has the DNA TGTGCCAGCAGTGATTTAGCGGGGGGACCCAAAAACATTCAGTACTTC. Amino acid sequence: CASSDLAGGPKNIQYF.

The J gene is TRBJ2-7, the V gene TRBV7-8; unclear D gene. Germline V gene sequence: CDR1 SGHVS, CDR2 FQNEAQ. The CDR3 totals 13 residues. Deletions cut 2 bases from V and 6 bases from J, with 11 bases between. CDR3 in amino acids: CASSLFAPTEQYF. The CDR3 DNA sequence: TGTGCCAGCAGCTTATTCGCGCCCACCGAGCAGTACTTC.

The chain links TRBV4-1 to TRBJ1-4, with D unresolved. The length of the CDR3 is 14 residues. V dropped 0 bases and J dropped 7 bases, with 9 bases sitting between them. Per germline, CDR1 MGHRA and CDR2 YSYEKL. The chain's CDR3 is CASSQDFRPEKLFF. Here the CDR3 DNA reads TGCGCCAGCAGCCAAGATTTTCGACCTGAAAAACTGTTTTTT.

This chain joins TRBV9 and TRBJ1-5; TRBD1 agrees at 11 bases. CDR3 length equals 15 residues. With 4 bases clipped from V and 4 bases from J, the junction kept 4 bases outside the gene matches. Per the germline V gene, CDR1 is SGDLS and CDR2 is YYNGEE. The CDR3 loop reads CASSSGTGGNQPQHF. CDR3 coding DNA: TGTGCCAGCAGCTCGGGGACAGGGGGTAATCAGCCCCAGCATTTT.

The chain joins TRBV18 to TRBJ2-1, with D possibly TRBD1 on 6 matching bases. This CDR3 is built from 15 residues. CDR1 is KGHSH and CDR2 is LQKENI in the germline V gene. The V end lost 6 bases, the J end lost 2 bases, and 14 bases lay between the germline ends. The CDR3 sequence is CASSTGTSPYNEQFF. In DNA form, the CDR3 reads TGTGCCAGCTCGACCGGGACAAGCCCCTACAATGAGCAGTTCTTC. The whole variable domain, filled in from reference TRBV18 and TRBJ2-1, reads NAGVMQNPRHLVRRRGQEARLRCSPMKGHSHVYWYRQLPEEGLKFMVYLQKENIIDESGMPKERFSAEFPKEGPSILRIQQVVRGDSAAYFCASSTGTSPYNEQFFGPGTRLTVL.

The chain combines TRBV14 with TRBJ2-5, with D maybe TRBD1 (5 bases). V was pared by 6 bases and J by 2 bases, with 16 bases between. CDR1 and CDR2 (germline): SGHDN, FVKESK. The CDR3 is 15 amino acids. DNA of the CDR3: TGTGCCAGCAGTTTTAGACAGCTCAAACAAGAGACCCAGTACTTC. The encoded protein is CASSFRQLKQETQYF.

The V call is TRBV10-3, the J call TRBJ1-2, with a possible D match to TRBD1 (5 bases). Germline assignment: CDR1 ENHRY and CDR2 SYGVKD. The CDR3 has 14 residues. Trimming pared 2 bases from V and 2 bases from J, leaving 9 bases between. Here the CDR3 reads CAISEPGGNYGYTF. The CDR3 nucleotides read TGTGCCATCAGTGAGCCCGGGGGGAACTATGGCTACACCTTC.

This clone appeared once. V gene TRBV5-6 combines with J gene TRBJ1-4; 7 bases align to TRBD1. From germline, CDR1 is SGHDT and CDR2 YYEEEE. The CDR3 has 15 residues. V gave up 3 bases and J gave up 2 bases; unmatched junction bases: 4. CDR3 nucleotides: TGTGCCAGCAGCTCAACAGGGGTGACTAATGAAAAACTGTTTTTT. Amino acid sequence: CASSSTGVTNEKLFF. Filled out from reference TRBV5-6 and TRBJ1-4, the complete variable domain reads DAGVTQSPTHLIKTRGQQVTLRCSPKSGHDTVSWYQQALGQGPQFIFQYYEEEERQRGNFPDRFSGHQFPNYSSELNVNALLLGDSALYLCASSSTGVTNEKLFFGSGTQLSVL.

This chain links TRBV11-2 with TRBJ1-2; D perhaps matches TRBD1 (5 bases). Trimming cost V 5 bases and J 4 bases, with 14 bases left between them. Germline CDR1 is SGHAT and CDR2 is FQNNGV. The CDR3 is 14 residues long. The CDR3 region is CASSEGAGPYGYTF. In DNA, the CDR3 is TGTGCCAGCAGCGAAGGGGCAGGGCCCTATGGCTACACCTTC.